The rows below give T cell receptor beta chains drawn from one sample of a study of blood T cell repertoires in COVID-19. The method was immunoSEQ multiplex PCR; TCRdb's version includes in-frame clones alone and lacks a portion of them. This table has a few hundred thousand clones, roughly 82% appearing once. Sequencing was carried out using peripheral blood. The source of these receptors is a man at least 80 years old with acute or convalescent COVID-19. Each CDR3 is given without its conserved first and last residue. Fields, in order: J gene, V gene, D gene, CDR3 protein. D genes are given only for firm matches.

j_call: TRBJ1-5
v_call: TRBV6-5
d_call: -
cdr3_aa: ASSYFRGGPQH

j_call: TRBJ1-2
v_call: TRBV25-1
d_call: TRBD1
cdr3_aa: ASSNNLLGDRRGYT

j_call: TRBJ1-4
v_call: TRBV29-1
d_call: -
cdr3_aa: SVARGTATNEKLF

j_call: TRBJ1-4
v_call: TRBV19
d_call: -
cdr3_aa: ASSIERGKLF

j_call: TRBJ1-5
v_call: TRBV19
d_call: -
cdr3_aa: ASSGGSGNQPQH

j_call: TRBJ2-3
v_call: TRBV19
d_call: TRBD2
cdr3_aa: ASSMGWLAGGSDTQY

j_call: TRBJ2-7
v_call: TRBV23-1
d_call: -
cdr3_aa: ASSNHYFWGSFSYEQY

j_call: TRBJ2-1
v_call: TRBV5-1
d_call: TRBD1
cdr3_aa: ASSSGTGVKNEQF

j_call: TRBJ1-1
v_call: TRBV6-4
d_call: -
cdr3_aa: ASSLQGGQTEAF

j_call: TRBJ1-1
v_call: TRBV5-4
d_call: -
cdr3_aa: ASSWQGGTEAF

j_call: TRBJ1-5
v_call: TRBV3-1/TRBV3-2
d_call: -
cdr3_aa: ASSPYGSGPQH

j_call: TRBJ2-7
v_call: TRBV5-4
d_call: TRBD1
cdr3_aa: ASSPVRGQGANEQY

j_call: TRBJ1-4
v_call: TRBV5-1
d_call: TRBD1
cdr3_aa: ASSSGTGINNEKLF

j_call: TRBJ2-7
v_call: TRBV5-1
d_call: TRBD1
cdr3_aa: ASSAGQGVYEQY

j_call: TRBJ2-7
v_call: TRBV7-6
d_call: TRBD1
cdr3_aa: ASSLAGTGVVEQY

j_call: TRBJ1-5
v_call: TRBV14
d_call: TRBD1
cdr3_aa: ASSQGQGGGPQH

j_call: TRBJ1-5
v_call: TRBV11-2
d_call: -
cdr3_aa: ASSPSLAYQPQH

j_call: TRBJ1-6
v_call: TRBV3-1/TRBV3-2
d_call: -
cdr3_aa: ASSQLQGDSPLH

j_call: TRBJ1-6
v_call: TRBV7-2
d_call: -
cdr3_aa: ASSLMAFPSASPLH

j_call: TRBJ2-2
v_call: TRBV5-1
d_call: -
cdr3_aa: ASSPTQGRANTGELF

j_call: TRBJ2-7
v_call: TRBV28
d_call: -
cdr3_aa: ASSLQQAGGEQY

j_call: TRBJ1-5
v_call: TRBV19
d_call: -
cdr3_aa: ASSMGRNQPQH

j_call: TRBJ2-2
v_call: TRBV6-2/TRBV6-3
d_call: TRBD2
cdr3_aa: ASSSSGANTGELF

j_call: TRBJ1-1
v_call: TRBV28
d_call: -
cdr3_aa: ASSPPGLPVQTF

j_call: TRBJ2-3
v_call: TRBV9
d_call: -
cdr3_aa: ASSVPQGTQY

j_call: TRBJ1-5
v_call: TRBV6-5
d_call: TRBD1
cdr3_aa: ASTLGQVSNQPQH

j_call: TRBJ2-2
v_call: TRBV7-6
d_call: TRBD2
cdr3_aa: ASSRLAGDRTGELF

j_call: TRBJ1-5
v_call: TRBV4-2
d_call: -
cdr3_aa: ASSQGLSNQPQH

j_call: TRBJ1-1
v_call: TRBV6-5
d_call: -
cdr3_aa: ASSRGDPSRAEAF